This T cell receptor (beta chain) is from a study of T-cell memory formation after mild COVID-19. For the study at large: Largely donor-specific sequence clusters came from a couple of donors.

The CDR3 consists of 16 residues. The germline gives CDR1 SGHTA, CDR2 FQGNSA. Trimming shortened V by 5 bases and J by 5 bases, and 19 bases separated the two germline ends. Via MiXCR, TCRdb re-called the 5' RACE reads, giving one row per CDR3 protein. The sample gives 250,000 to 400,000 distinct CDR3 sequences, 13% to 15% of which show up once; around 20% is in the top ten. The gene calls are TRBV7-2 and TRBJ1-5; D possibly corresponds to TRBD1 (5 bases). The sample taken for sequencing was PBMCs or a T cell subset sorted from them (not recorded which). The sequence was collected from a man younger than 30 who had mild COVID-19 (a few samples of this study predate the infection). Cell type and time point are not known. The DNA of the CDR3 is TGTGCCAGCAGCCCTTATGGGGCAGGGCTAGATCAGCCCCAGCATTTT. Its protein is CASSPYGAGLDQPQHF.